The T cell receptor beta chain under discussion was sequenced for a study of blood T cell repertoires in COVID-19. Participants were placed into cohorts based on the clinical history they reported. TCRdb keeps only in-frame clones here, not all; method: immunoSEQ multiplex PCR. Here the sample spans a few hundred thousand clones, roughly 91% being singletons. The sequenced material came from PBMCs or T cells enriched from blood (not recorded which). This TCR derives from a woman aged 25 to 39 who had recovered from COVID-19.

CDR3 in DNA: TGTGCCTGGAGTATCGGTTTGTGGGACAGGGTAAAGGAGGGAAATCAGCCCCAGCATTTT. Its translation: CAWSIGLWDRVKEGNQPQHF. The chain links TRBV30 to TRBJ1-5; 9 bases are a match to TRBD1. CDR3 length: 20 residues. The ends lost 2 bases at V and 4 bases at J; junction bases unmatched: 21. Germline V CDR1 and CDR2: GTSNPN, SVGIG (reference sequence).